These 28 T cell receptor beta chains were all obtained from the same sample, sequenced in a study of cytomegalovirus exposure and HLA in healthy donors (TCRdb year 2017). The library was obtained by the immunoSEQ multiplex PCR assay. A mixture of 60 forward primers for TCR Vbeta segments and 13 reverse primers for TCR Jbeta segments was used in the multiplex PCR. In its TCRdb copy, this immuneACCESS table keeps in-frame sequences only and misses some clones. Where compared with another copy, unresolved V genes explain less than half of these, and the others have no known cause. The sample's clone listing holds around 200,000 clones. The top ten constitute about 1% of the sample. Source material: PBMCs. These receptor sequences come from a girl aged 2 to 9 in good health and CMV-seropositive.

The chain uses TRBV19 and TRBJ1-3; possibly TRBD1 for D (5 bases). Per the germline V gene, CDR1 is LNHDA and CDR2 is SQIVND (reference sequence). This CDR3 spans 14 amino acids. Trimming took off 7 bases at V and 2 bases at J, with 12 bases between the two ends. CDR3 nucleotide sequence: TGTGCCAGTAAGCAGGGAAATCCTGGAAACACCATATATTTT. As protein: CASKQGNPGNTIYF.

The chain links TRBV28 to TRBJ1-1; TRBD1 aligns across 8 bases. The CDR3 covers 15 residues. CDR1 is MDHEN and CDR2 is SYDVKM in the germline V gene. V dropped 4 bases and J dropped 4; count of bases not matched to a gene: 8. The CDR3 coding sequence is TGTGCCAGCAGTTCTTGGGAGGACAGGGCCACTGAAGCTTTCTTT. Protein sequence: CASSSWEDRATEAFF.

The rearrangement links TRBV28 to TRBJ1-5; tentatively, D is TRBD1 (6 bases). This CDR3 comprises 13 residues. From germline, CDR1 is MDHEN and CDR2 SYDVKM. V was pared by 11 bases and J by 5 bases, with 16 bases between. As DNA, the CDR3 is TGTGCCGGTCAAAAGGACAGAGATCAGCCCCAGCATTTT. It specifies CAGQKDRDQPQHF.

V and J are TRBV5-1 and TRBJ2-2, with 14 bases lining up with TRBD2. The junction had 4 bases not matched to a gene; V was cut back by 3 bases and J by 3 bases. Germline CDR1 reads SGHRS; CDR2 reads YFSETQ. The length of the CDR3 is 17 residues. CDR3 nucleotide sequence: TGCGCCAGCAGCTCCGGACTAGCGGGAGGTCACACCGGGGAGCTGTTTTTT. This sequence encodes CASSSGLAGGHTGELFF.

V gene TRBV7-9 combines with J gene TRBJ2-7, with 8 bases matching TRBD2. V dropped 3 bases and J dropped 4; count of bases not matched to a gene: 5. CDR3 length: 14 amino acids. Germline values: CDR1 SEHNR, CDR2 FQNEAQ (reference sequence). The CDR3 bases are TGTGCCAGCAGCTTCAGCGGGAGTGGATACGAGCAGTACTTC. Amino acids: CASSFSGSGYEQYF.

The chain uses TRBV11-2 and TRBJ2-1; D may be TRBD2 (5 bases). CDR3 size: 16 residues. Germline CDR1 SGHAT, CDR2 FQNNGV. Trimming took 1 base from V and 10 from J, leaving 20 bases between them. The CDR3 bases are TGTGCCAGCAGCTTAGTTTTTGGTTCGGGAAAAACAGAGCAGTTCTTC. Translation gives CASSLVFGSGKTEQFF.

The chain has TRBV7-2 and TRBJ2-1; D is uncertain. Trimming took off 3 bases at V and 6 bases at J, with 3 bases between the two ends. The CDR3 runs to 11 residues. Germline CDR1 is SGHTA and CDR2 is FQGNSA. CDR3: CASSLANEQFF. DNA for the CDR3: TGTGCCAGCAGCTTGGCCAATGAGCAGTTCTTC.

The chain is built from TRBV19 and TRBJ2-7, with no clear D. Germline-derived CDR1 and CDR2 are LNHDA and SQIVND (reference sequence). V dropped 5 bases and J dropped 3 bases, with 11 bases sitting between them. This CDR3 comprises 13 residues. The CDR3, as DNA: TGTGCCAGTAGTCCCACCCTCGGCTACGAGCAGTACTTC. Protein: CASSPTLGYEQYF.

The chain employs TRBV28 and TRBJ1-4; the D gene is possibly TRBD1 (5 bases). The V and J ends lost 7 bases and 8 bases respectively, with 11 bases between them. Germline-derived CDR1 and CDR2 are MDHEN and SYDVKM. This CDR3 is 12 amino acids long. CDR3 loop: CASTPGMEKLFF. The CDR3 nucleotides read TGTGCCAGCACCCCAGGGATGGAAAAACTGTTTTTT. The complete variable domain, with remaining parts taken from reference TRBV28 and TRBJ1-4, reads DVKVTQSSRYLVKRTGEKVFLECVQDMDHENMFWYRQDPGLGLRLIYFSYDVKMKEKGDIPEGYSVSREKKERFSLILESASTNQTSMYLCASTPGMEKLFFGSGTQLSVL.

CDR3 amino acids: CASSAYRANTGELFF. CDR3 nucleotides: TGTGCCAGCAGTGCCTACAGGGCGAACACCGGGGAGCTGTTTTTT. The chain joins TRBV28 to TRBJ2-2; a possible D gene is TRBD1 (6 bases). CDR1 is MDHEN and CDR2 is SYDVKM in the germline V gene. The CDR3 spans 15 residues. V lost 5 bases and J 0 bases, leaving 10 bases between the germline ends. Combining the CDR3 with reference TRBV28 and TRBJ2-2 gives the whole variable domain DVKVTQSSRYLVKRTGEKVFLECVQDMDHENMFWYRQDPGLGLRLIYFSYDVKMKEKGDIPEGYSVSREKKERFSLILESASTNQTSMYLCASSAYRANTGELFFGEGSRLTVL.

The J gene is TRBJ2-3, the V gene TRBV5-1; 13 bases agree with TRBD2. The CDR3 runs to 18 residues. Germline CDR1 is SGHRS and CDR2 is YFSETQ. Losses at the gene ends were 3 bases for V and 2 bases for J; bases not matched to a gene: 9. Here the CDR3 DNA reads TGCGCCAGCAGCTGGGGGACTAGCGGGAACTCCCACACAGATACGCAGTATTTT. This sequence encodes CASSWGTSGNSHTDTQYF.

The V call is TRBV7-9, the J call TRBJ2-7; 8 positions agree with TRBD1. This CDR3 region has 15 residues. With 1 base clipped from V and 7 bases from J, the junction kept 9 bases outside the gene matches. CDR1 is SEHNR, CDR2 FQNEAQ, per germline (reference sequence). This CDR3 is CASSLVRQGSEEQYF. The CDR3 nucleotides read TGTGCCAGCAGCTTAGTCCGACAGGGGAGTGAAGAGCAGTACTTC.

CDR3 residues: CASSYGTRLSPGELFF. Written as DNA, the CDR3 is TGCGCCAGCAGCTACGGGACTAGATTATCTCCCGGGGAGCTGTTTTTT. This chain connects TRBV5-1 to TRBJ2-2; 8 bases match TRBD2. The CDR3 length is 16 residues. Germline V gives CDR1 SGHRS, CDR2 YFSETQ. V dropped 3 bases and J dropped 6; count of bases not matched to a gene: 10.

The chain is built from TRBV19 and TRBJ2-1; TRBD2 aligns across 7 bases. After removal of 7 bases from V and 1 base from J, the junction contained 13 bases not matched to a gene. This CDR3 is 17 amino acids long. The germline V gene encodes CDR1 LNHDA and CDR2 SQIVND (reference sequence). The CDR3 spells CASKLGGAGASYNEQFF. The CDR3 nucleotides are TGTGCCAGTAAACTAGGAGGGGCGGGAGCGTCCTACAATGAGCAGTTCTTC. Based on the CDR3 plus reference TRBV19 and TRBJ2-1, the full variable domain is DGGITQSPKYLFRKEGQNVTLSCEQNLNHDAMYWYRQDPGQGLRLIYYSQIVNDFQKGDIAEGYSVSREKKESFPLTVTSAQKNPTAFYLCASKLGGAGASYNEQFFGPGTRLTVL.

This sequence joins TRBV7-2 and TRBJ2-5; the match to TRBD2 covers 9 bases. Germline V gene sequence: CDR1 SGHTA, CDR2 FQGNSA. The V and J ends lost 2 bases and 5 bases, in that order; junction bases with no gene match: 3. This CDR3 contains 14 residues. CDR3 coding DNA: TGTGCCAGCAGCTTATCTCTAGCGGGGGAGACCCAGTACTTC. Its protein product is CASSLSLAGETQYF.

The V gene is TRBV7-6, the J gene TRBJ2-3; 11 bases map to TRBD2. Germline CDR1 SGHVS, CDR2 FNYEAQ. Trimming took 5 bases from V and 0 from J; bases not matched to a gene: 7. The CDR3 has 17 amino acids. CDR3 residues: CASSPPWTSGSTDTQYF. CDR3 nucleotides: TGTGCCAGCAGCCCTCCCTGGACTAGCGGGAGCACAGATACGCAGTATTTT.

The rearrangement uses TRBV6-5 and TRBJ2-7, with 7 bases that match TRBD2. The CDR3 extends over 15 amino acids. Germline V gives CDR1 MNHEY, CDR2 SVGAGI. The ends lost 8 bases at V and 0 bases at J; junction bases unmatched: 10. CDR3 amino acids: CASHTMGEGSYEQYF. CDR3 nucleotide sequence: TGTGCCAGCCATACAATGGGGGAGGGCTCCTACGAGCAGTACTTC.

The genes are TRBV6-6 and TRBJ2-2, with D uncertain. The length of the CDR3 is 15 residues. Germline CDR1 and CDR2: MNHNY and SVGAGI (reference sequence). V lost 1 base to trimming and J lost 10 bases, with 16 bases between them. CDR3 amino acids: CASSYFYRPGEELFF. In nucleotides, the CDR3 is TGTGCCAGCAGTTACTTCTACCGCCCGGGTGAGGAGCTGTTTTTT.

The J gene is TRBJ2-2, the V gene TRBV9; TRBD2 agrees at 9 bases. The CDR3 consists of 15 residues. Germline V lookup: CDR1 SGDLS, CDR2 YYNGEE. After removal of 0 bases from V and 7 bases from J, the junction contained 4 bases not matched to a gene. The CDR3 coding sequence is TGTGCCAGCAGCGTAGAGGGACTAGCTGTCGGGGAGCTGTTTTTT. This encodes CASSVEGLAVGELFF.

The chain employs TRBV7-6 and TRBJ1-1; D gene unclear. V was cut by 5 bases and J by 0 bases, with 13 bases left in between. CDR1 is SGHVS and CDR2 is FNYEAQ in the germline V gene. This CDR3 is built from 15 residues. The CDR3 nucleotides are TGTGCCAGCAGCGGGCGGGAGGTGCTGAACACTGAAGCTTTCTTT. It codes for CASSGREVLNTEAFF.

J is TRBJ2-6 and V is TRBV5-1; D is undetermined. This CDR3 has 20 amino acids. V was trimmed by 3 bases and J by 0 bases, leaving 22 bases between them. The germline V gene encodes CDR1 SGHRS and CDR2 YFSETQ. In DNA, the CDR3 is TGCGCCAGCAGCTCCCCAAACCTCATTTCGACATCCTCTGGGGCCAACGTCCTGACTTTC. Protein product: CASSSPNLISTSSGANVLTF.

The rearrangement uses TRBV27 and TRBJ1-2; 7 positions agree with TRBD1. The CDR3 loop spans 17 amino acids. The V segment lost 1 base and the J segment 2 bases; nucleotides outside the gene matches: 10. The germline gives CDR1 MNHEY, CDR2 SMNVEV (reference sequence). The CDR3 nucleotides read TGTGCCAGCAGTTTATTGAGAGGGGGCGCACCCAACTATGGCTACACCTTC. Its translation is CASSLLRGGAPNYGYTF.

The chain carries TRBV6-5 and TRBJ2-1; 16 bases fit TRBD2. Looked up from germline, CDR1 is MNHEY and CDR2 is SVGAGI. V trimming: 2 bases; J trimming: 8 bases; junction bases outside the gene matches: 3. The CDR3 spans 16 residues. This chain's CDR3 is CASSYGGLAGGHEQFF. The CDR3 bases are TGTGCCAGCAGTTACGGGGGACTAGCGGGAGGGCATGAGCAGTTCTTC.

The chain recombines TRBV27 with TRBJ2-7, with D possibly matching TRBD1 (6 bases). Germline-derived CDR1 and CDR2 are MNHEY and SMNVEV (reference sequence). V gave up 0 bases and J gave up 3 bases, with 6 bases separating them. The CDR3 runs 13 residues. CDR3 sequence reads: CASSLSTGYEQYF. For the CDR3, the DNA is TGTGCCAGCAGTTTATCGACAGGCTACGAGCAGTACTTC.

The V gene is TRBV15, the J gene TRBJ1-4; D gene ambiguous. V was shortened by 6 bases and J by 5 bases, with 7 bases between the two germline ends. Germline V gene sequence: CDR1 LNHNV, CDR2 YYDKDF (reference sequence). The CDR3 extends over 12 amino acids. The CDR3: CATRTANEKLFF. The CDR3 region has the DNA TGTGCCACCAGGACTGCCAATGAAAAACTGTTTTTT.

The CDR3 loop is CASSLKRQGPPGELFF. CDR3 bases: TGTGCCAGCAGTTTAAAGCGACAGGGGCCTCCCGGGGAGCTGTTTTTT. V and J are TRBV27 and TRBJ2-2; 8 bases fit TRBD1. V trimming: 2 bases; J trimming: 6 bases; junction bases outside the gene matches: 8. The CDR3 runs 16 residues. Germline CDR1 is MNHEY and CDR2 is SMNVEV (reference sequence).

The chain links TRBV5-1 to TRBJ2-2, with D hard to call. The V and J ends lost 1 base and 0 bases respectively, with 7 bases between them. Germline V gives CDR1 SGHRS, CDR2 YFSETQ. This CDR3 spans 15 amino acids. The CDR3 region has the DNA TGCGCCAGCAGCTTGAGACACTCGAACACCGGGGAGCTGTTTTTT. Its protein is CASSLRHSNTGELFF.

For the CDR3, the DNA is TGTGCCAGCAGCTTAGGCAGGGCGAACACTGAAGCTTTCTTT. Translation: CASSLGRANTEAFF. The V gene is TRBV5-4, the J gene TRBJ1-1; tentatively, D is TRBD1 (5 bases). CDR3 length equals 14 residues. Germline loops: CDR1 SGHNT, CDR2 YYREEE (reference sequence). The ends were cut back, 2 bases at V and 1 base at J, with 9 bases in the middle.